This TCR beta chain derives from a study of T cell responses to AZD1222 COVID-19 vaccine. Some clones are missing from TCRdb's copy, which holds only in-frame ones; the method was immunoSEQ multiplex PCR. The top ten hold around 7.8% of the sample, which has over 50,000 clones, around 83% seen once. Trimming cost V 0 bases and J 4 bases, with 10 bases left between them. CDR1 is LNHDA, CDR2 SQIVND, per germline (reference sequence). This CDR3 comprises 15 residues. The source material was peripheral blood, sampled on day 0 of AZD1222 vaccination. The rearrangement joins TRBV19 to TRBJ2-1, with D tentatively TRBD1 (6 bases). This clonotype was obtained from an adult in good health. CDR3 amino acids: CASSIENQGYNEQFF. CDR3 bases: TGTGCCAGTAGTATAGAGAATCAGGGGTACAATGAGCAGTTCTTC.